The entry below describes one T cell receptor beta chain. The repertoire was sequenced with immunoSEQ multiplex PCR; TCRdb's copy has only in-frame clones and lacks some. Altogether some 510,000 clones are present, about four fifths being singletons, with the ten largest covering 10% to 15%. These data are taken from a study of shared clonotypes between healthy human individuals. The germline V gene encodes CDR1 MDHEN and CDR2 SYDVKM. This CDR3 spans 15 amino acids. V lost 3 bases to trimming and J lost 3 bases; unmatched junction nucleotides: 4. The chain employs TRBV28 and TRBJ2-3; 9 bases are a match to TRBD2. This receptor was taken from a woman in her 40s in good health. Some clones in this sample may be carry-over from other donors' samples. Sequencing input: PBMCs. In DNA, the CDR3 is TGTGCCAGCAGTTTCTTTAGCGGGAGTACAGATACGCAGTATTTT. Residues: CASSFFSGSTDTQYF.